These T cell receptor beta chains were read from a single sample in a study of identical twins. TCRdb re-called the 5' RACE reads with MiXCR, one entry per CDR3 protein. The sample holds about 530,000 distinct CDR3 sequences, 20% to 25% seen once. These data were also reused for a study on yellow fever vaccine responses in identical twins.

Sequencing was performed on CD4+ T cells sorted from blood. Source of these receptors: a woman between 18 and 30 years old in good health. CDR3s include the opening cysteine and the closing phenylalanine or tryptophan. A D gene is named only where the DNA matches it firmly. Where a row states a size, it is once, few, many or the class of an expanded clone; other rows omit it.

TRBV7-9,-,-,TRBJ1-5,CASSPGGPNQPQHF,TGTGCCAGCAGCCCGGGGGGCCCGAATCAGCCCCAGCATTTT
TRBV5-4,few,TRBD1,TRBJ2-2,CASSFVIWGTGSTGELFF,TGTGCCAGCAGCTTTGTTATTTGGGGGACAGGGTCCACCGGGGAGCTGTTTTTT
TRBV2,-,TRBD2,TRBJ2-1,CASSERWSGSDEQFF,TGTGCCAGCAGTGAAAGGTGGAGCGGGAGTGATGAGCAGTTCTTC
TRBV4-2,-,-,TRBJ2-7,CASSQVSGSYEQYF,TGTGCCAGCAGCCAAGTATCGGGGTCCTACGAGCAGTACTTC
TRBV12-3/TRBV12-4,many,TRBD1,TRBJ2-3,CASSPRDSLSTDTQYF,TGTGCCAGCAGTCCCCGGGACAGCTTAAGCACAGATACGCAGTATTTT
TRBV28,-,-,TRBJ1-5,CASGLNQPQHF,TGTGCCAGCGGGTTAAATCAGCCCCAGCATTTT
TRBV10-3,-,-,TRBJ2-2,CAISDSLGAGELFF,TGTGCCATCAGTGACTCTCTGGGGGCCGGGGAGCTGTTTTTT
TRBV11-2,few,-,TRBJ1-1,CASSLGPGGTEAFF,TGTGCCAGCAGCTTAGGTCCCGGTGGGACTGAAGCTTTCTTT
TRBV3-1,-,-,TRBJ2-1,CASSQDSGGDANEQFF,TGTGCCAGCAGCCAAGATTCGGGCGGGGACGCCAATGAGCAGTTCTTC
TRBV12-3/TRBV12-4,few,-,TRBJ2-2,CASTPTASRGELFF,TGTGCCAGCACCCCGACAGCCTCCCGGGGGGAGCTGTTTTTT
TRBV6-5,-,TRBD2,TRBJ2-3,CASSYSDGSGGATDTQYF,TGTGCCAGCAGTTACTCCGATGGTAGCGGGGGGGCCACAGATACGCAGTATTTT
TRBV7-8,-,TRBD1,TRBJ1-1,CASSSDRALVRTEAFF,TGTGCCAGCAGCTCAGACAGGGCCCTGGTTAGGACTGAAGCTTTCTTT
TRBV7-9,-,-,TRBJ2-5,CASTPSGQLTQETQYF,TGTGCCAGCACCCCATCCGGACAACTTACCCAAGAGACCCAGTACTTC
TRBV7-9,-,TRBD1,TRBJ1-1,CASSYGGTAAEAFF,TGTGCCAGCAGCTATGGTGGGACAGCGGCTGAAGCTTTCTTT
TRBV12-3/TRBV12-4,-,-,TRBJ2-5,CASRPGLARQETQYF,TGTGCCAGCAGGCCGGGACTGGCGAGACAAGAGACCCAGTACTTC
TRBV9,few,TRBD2,TRBJ2-7,CASSVAPGLADYEQYF,TGTGCCAGCAGCGTAGCCCCGGGACTAGCAGACTACGAGCAGTACTTC
TRBV7-6,few,-,TRBJ2-2,CASSPRRLTGGELFF,TGTGCCAGCAGCCCCCGACGGCTAACGGGCGGGGAGCTGTTTTTT
TRBV6-4,-,-,TRBJ1-6,CASSDGTGRAPLHF,TGTGCCAGCAGTGACGGAACAGGGAGGGCACCCCTCCACTTT
TRBV11-2,few,-,TRBJ1-1,CASSPTDGNTEAFF,TGTGCCAGCAGCCCTACCGACGGGAACACTGAAGCTTTCTTT
TRBV12-3/TRBV12-4,-,TRBD1,TRBJ2-1,CASRDGQGSYNEQFF,TGTGCCAGCAGGGACGGACAGGGATCATACAATGAGCAGTTCTTC
TRBV12-3/TRBV12-4,many,-,TRBJ1-4,CASRSQGISEKLFF,TGTGCCAGCAGGAGTCAGGGGATCAGTGAAAAACTGTTTTTT
TRBV20-1,-,-,TRBJ2-7,CSASASGRGEQYF,TGCAGTGCTAGTGCCAGCGGTCGGGGCGAGCAGTACTTC
TRBV19,-,-,TRBJ2-3,CASFVPGERGTDTQYF,TGTGCCAGCTTTGTCCCGGGAGAGAGGGGCACAGATACGCAGTATTTT
TRBV19,few,TRBD2,TRBJ2-3,CASSKRGSGVPDTQYF,TGTGCCAGTAGTAAACGGGGTAGCGGGGTTCCGGATACGCAGTATTTT
TRBV18,-,TRBD1,TRBJ2-1,CASSPTGAEQFF,TGTGCCAGCTCACCAACAGGGGCTGAGCAGTTCTTC
TRBV12-3/TRBV12-4,few,TRBD1,TRBJ1-6,CASSPNTGAGSPLHF,TGTGCCAGCAGTCCGAACACAGGGGCAGGTTCACCCCTCCACTTT
TRBV12-3/TRBV12-4,many,-,TRBJ1-5,CASRRKTDGNQPQHF,TGTGCCAGCAGACGTAAAACCGACGGCAATCAGCCCCAGCATTTT
TRBV7-9,-,TRBD1,TRBJ2-5,CASSLSGQGWETQYF,TGTGCCAGCAGCTTGTCGGGACAGGGATGGGAGACCCAGTACTTC
TRBV9,-,-,TRBJ2-3,CASSPRGVADTQYF,TGTGCCAGCAGCCCTAGAGGGGTAGCAGATACGCAGTATTTT
TRBV21-1,few,-,TRBJ2-7,CASSKEGTPSYEQYF,TGTGCCAGCAGCAAAGAAGGGACACCCTCCTACGAGCAGTACTTC
TRBV7-3,-,TRBD2,TRBJ2-1,CASSFLAASYNEQFF,TGTGCCAGCAGCTTCCTAGCGGCCTCCTACAATGAGCAGTTCTTC
TRBV20-1,-,-,TRBJ1-2,CSARVGNHPNGYTF,TGCAGTGCTAGAGTGGGGAACCACCCCAATGGCTACACCTTC
TRBV12-3/TRBV12-4,few,-,TRBJ1-2,CASSLQGMVYGYTF,TGTGCCAGCAGTCTCCAGGGGATGGTCTATGGCTACACCTTC
TRBV6-5,few,TRBD1,TRBJ2-7,CASSYRDRGTYEQYF,TGTGCCAGCAGTTACCGAGACAGGGGGACCTACGAGCAGTACTTC
TRBV2,few,-,TRBJ2-5,CASSPGTFETQYF,TGTGCCAGCAGTCCAGGGACATTTGAGACCCAGTACTTC
TRBV15,-,-,TRBJ2-2,CATSRVTPANTGELFF,TGTGCCACCAGCAGAGTCACACCCGCGAACACCGGGGAGCTGTTTTTT
TRBV2,-,TRBD1,TRBJ2-2,CASRGTDANTGELFF,TGTGCCAGCAGGGGGACAGACGCGAACACCGGGGAGCTGTTTTTT
TRBV2,few,TRBD2,TRBJ2-7,CASRARLALAYEQYF,TGTGCCAGCAGGGCCCGACTAGCCCTCGCCTACGAGCAGTACTTC
TRBV6-2/TRBV6-3,-,-,TRBJ1-5,CASRYGGSNQPQHF,TGTGCCAGCAGATACGGGGGGAGCAATCAGCCCCAGCATTTT
TRBV28,-,-,TRBJ2-3,CANSQGSTDTQYF,TGTGCCAACTCACAGGGAAGCACAGATACGCAGTATTTT
TRBV15,-,TRBD2,TRBJ2-3,CATSRVVVAGGPWSADTQYF,TGTGCCACCAGCAGAGTCGTGGTAGCGGGGGGGCCGTGGTCAGCAGATACGCAGTATTTT